This T cell receptor beta chain stems from a study of T cell changes during pregnancy in multiple sclerosis. Libraries were prepared by immunoSEQ multiplex PCR; TCRdb keeps only in-frame clonotypes and omits some of them. The sample yields more than 55,000 clones, about 89% seen once. The V end was cut by 4 bases, the J end by 5 bases, with 14 bases between. The CDR3 sequence is 14 residues long. The genes are TRBV23-1 and TRBJ2-5; tentative D call: TRBD2 (5 bases). TRBV23-1 is an open reading frame whose function is uncertain. Sequences were derived from peripheral blood, sampled after pregnancy. The source is a female donor with multiple sclerosis, enrolled in a pregnancy study. The CDR3 is CASSRRPTRETQYF. The CDR3 DNA reads TGCGCCAGCAGTCGCCGCCCCACTAGGGAGACCCAGTACTTC.